A selection of T cell receptor beta chains follows, all from one sample in a study of T-cell reconstitution after alpha-beta-depleted transplantation in children. TCRdb reprocessed the PCR reads via MiXCR and lists one record per CDR3 protein. The sample includes about 300,000 distinct CDR3 sequences, 6.5% to 9% of them seen just once. This specimen consisted of peripheral blood, obtained 360 days after TCRalphabeta/CD19-depleted stem cell transplant. These TCRs come from a female patient between 2 and 15 years old who had a stem cell transplant for Fanconi anemia, so the T cells may come from the graft donor. The CDR3 runs from the conserved cysteine through the conserved F or W. A D gene is named only where the DNA matches it firmly. Expanded clones are given a class, and other clones once, few, many or no size at all.

j_call	clone_size	v_call	d_call	cdr3_aa	cdr3_nt
TRBJ2-5	many	TRBV28	NA	CASSLVPTETQYF	TGTGCCAGCAGTTTAGTCCCCACAGAGACCCAGTACTTC
TRBJ2-1	many	TRBV5-1	NA	CASSLEGLQQFF	TGCGCCAGCAGCTTGGAAGGGCTACAGCAGTTCTTC
TRBJ2-1	few	TRBV9	NA	CASSVAEAPPWWEQFF	TGTGCCAGCAGCGTAGCGGAGGCTCCCCCATGGTGGGAGCAGTTCTTC
TRBJ2-2	many	TRBV6-2/TRBV6-3	NA	CASSSANTGELFF	TGTGCCAGCAGCAGCGCGAACACCGGGGAGCTGTTTTTT
TRBJ2-1	many	TRBV5-1	NA	CASSHGAREQFF	TGCGCCAGCAGCCATGGGGCGAGGGAGCAGTTCTTC
TRBJ2-2	many	TRBV20-1	TRBD1	CSAGRDRRGPGELFF	TGCAGTGCTGGACGGGACAGACGGGGCCCCGGGGAGCTGTTTTTT
TRBJ2-5	few	TRBV30	TRBD1	CASTGTGFETQYF	TGTGCCTCGACCGGGACAGGGTTCGAGACCCAGTACTTC
TRBJ2-2	many	TRBV9	TRBD2	CASSVAPGASGGPNTGELFF	TGTGCCAGCAGCGTAGCCCCTGGAGCAAGCGGGGGCCCAAACACCGGGGAGCTGTTTTTT
TRBJ2-7	NA	TRBV5-1	NA	CASSLVLGDLSEQYF	TGCGCCAGCAGCTTGGTTTTGGGGGACCTCAGCGAGCAGTACTTC
TRBJ2-7	NA	TRBV20-1	NA	CSAPRGSSSYEQYF	TGCAGTGCCCCTAGAGGATCTAGCTCCTACGAGCAGTACTTC
TRBJ1-1	few	TRBV11-3	NA	CASSLGFGTEAFF	TGTGCCAGCAGCTTAGGATTCGGCACTGAAGCTTTCTTT
TRBJ1-1	NA	TRBV28	NA	CASSLRGSQGFF	TGTGCCAGCAGTTTAAGGGGGAGTCAGGGTTTCTTT
TRBJ2-1	few	TRBV7-9	NA	CASSLVLILGYNEQFF	TGTGCCAGCAGCTTAGTTTTGATCCTGGGATACAATGAGCAGTTCTTC
TRBJ1-1	few	TRBV6-5	TRBD1	CASSYNRGPRANTEAFF	TGTGCCAGCAGTTACAACAGGGGGCCCCGAGCGAACACTGAAGCTTTCTTT
TRBJ2-7	many	TRBV20-1	TRBD1	CSAQPGQGRYEQYF	TGCAGTGCTCAACCGGGACAGGGCCGCTACGAGCAGTACTTC
TRBJ2-1	many	TRBV5-1	TRBD1	CASSLQPGQGARYNEQFF	TGCGCCAGCAGCTTGCAACCGGGACAGGGGGCAAGGTACAATGAGCAGTTCTTC
TRBJ1-1	many	TRBV6-1	NA	CASSTRGRGTEAFF	TGTGCCAGCAGTACCAGGGGTAGGGGCACTGAAGCTTTCTTT
TRBJ2-7	many	TRBV5-1	TRBD1	CASSATGGSSYEQYF	TGCGCCAGCAGCGCCACAGGGGGAAGCTCCTACGAGCAGTACTTC
TRBJ2-3	NA	TRBV5-6	TRBD2	CASSPGLHLDTQYF	TGTGCCAGCAGCCCGGGACTACACCTAGATACGCAGTATTTT
TRBJ1-1	NA	TRBV20-1	NA	CSALRQIWAEAFF	TGCAGTGCTTTAAGACAGATTTGGGCTGAAGCTTTCTTT
TRBJ1-1	many	TRBV12-3/TRBV12-4	NA	CASSGPGAKGDAFF	TGTGCCAGCAGTGGCCCAGGGGCGAAAGGGGATGCTTTCTTT
TRBJ2-7	NA	TRBV20-1	TRBD2	CSAGGTSGTAYEQYF	TGCAGTGCTGGGGGGACTAGCGGGACCGCCTACGAGCAGTACTTC
TRBJ2-1	many	TRBV11-3	NA	CASSLGGDNEQFF	TGTGCCAGCAGCTTAGGAGGGGACAATGAGCAGTTCTTC
TRBJ1-4	NA	TRBV7-9	NA	CASSLTGAPLWNEKLFF	TGTGCCAGCAGCTTGACAGGAGCTCCTCTTTGGAATGAAAAACTGTTTTTT
TRBJ1-2	NA	TRBV1	NA	CTSSQEGWVLNYGYTF	TGCACCAGCAGCCAAGAGGGGTGGGTACTAAACTATGGCTACACCTTC
TRBJ2-1	many	TRBV20-1	TRBD2	CSAPGLAVHNEQFF	TGCAGTGCGCCGGGACTAGCGGTGCACAATGAGCAGTTCTTC
TRBJ2-3	many	TRBV6-2/TRBV6-3	NA	CASSLGVAQYF	TGTGCCAGCAGCCTGGGGGTAGCGCAGTATTTT
TRBJ2-3	many	TRBV27	NA	CASIESGWGTTTDTQYF	TGTGCCAGCATTGAGAGTGGGTGGGGTACAACCACAGATACGCAGTATTTT
TRBJ2-5	few	TRBV28	TRBD2	CATSSGALGETQYF	TGTGCCACTTCTAGCGGGGCCCTAGGAGAGACCCAGTACTTC
TRBJ1-5	many	TRBV2	NA	CASSVTGHQPQHF	TGTGCCAGCAGTGTAACAGGGCATCAGCCCCAGCATTTT
TRBJ1-3	NA	TRBV20-1	NA	CSARPGSARDTIYF	TGCAGTGCCCGCCCCGGGTCCGCGCGGGACACCATATATTTT
TRBJ2-5	NA	TRBV7-3	NA	CASSFSPQETQYF	TGTGCCAGCAGCTTTTCCCCTCAAGAGACCCAGTACTTC
TRBJ1-1	NA	TRBV6-1	NA	CASSVTGAYTEAFF	TGTGCCAGCAGTGTGACAGGAGCATACACTGAAGCTTTCTTT
TRBJ2-7	NA	TRBV7-2	NA	CASSLGLIGVNPGQYF	TGTGCCAGCAGCTTGGGGCTGATTGGCGTTAATCCTGGGCAGTACTTC
TRBJ2-1	many	TRBV6-2/TRBV6-3	TRBD2	CASSLAGVNYNEQFF	TGTGCCAGCAGCCTAGCGGGGGTGAACTACAATGAGCAGTTCTTC
TRBJ1-4	few	TRBV20-1	NA	CSAMATNEKLFF	TGCAGTGCTATGGCTACTAATGAAAAACTGTTTTTT
TRBJ2-5	NA	TRBV14	NA	CASTPAQETQYF	TGTGCCAGCACCCCGGCGCAAGAGACCCAGTACTTC
TRBJ2-5	NA	TRBV11-2	NA	CASSLGAGGLPYQETQYF	TGTGCCAGCAGCTTAGGGGCTGGGGGACTGCCTTACCAAGAGACCCAGTACTTC
TRBJ1-5	many	TRBV7-8	NA	CASSLRVPKEPQHF	TGTGCCAGCAGCTTAAGGGTCCCGAAGGAGCCCCAGCATTTT
TRBJ2-1	many	TRBV5-1	NA	CASSSLESEQFF	TGCGCCAGCAGCTCCCTAGAAAGTGAGCAGTTCTTC
TRBJ2-5	few	TRBV6-5	TRBD2	CASSYSGGLAGQETQYF	TGTGCCAGCAGTTACTCGGGAGGACTAGCGGGGCAAGAGACCCAGTACTTC
TRBJ1-1	NA	TRBV18	NA	CASSPLRAPLNTEAFF	TGTGCCAGCTCACCTTTGCGGGCCCCGCTGAACACTGAAGCTTTCTTT
TRBJ2-7	many	TRBV3-1	NA	CASSQIEVSYEQYF	TGTGCCAGCAGCCAAATCGAGGTCTCCTACGAGCAGTACTTC
TRBJ2-1	many	TRBV5-1	TRBD1	CASSFGDRADEQFF	TGCGCCAGCAGCTTTGGGGACAGGGCCGATGAGCAGTTCTTC
TRBJ2-2	few	TRBV11-1	TRBD2	CASSRWTSGGAGTGELFF	TGTGCCAGCAGTCGGTGGACTAGCGGGGGTGCAGGCACCGGGGAGCTGTTTTTT
TRBJ1-5	few	TRBV19	NA	CASTIPFSNQPQHF	TGTGCCAGTACGATCCCCTTTAGCAATCAGCCCCAGCATTTT
TRBJ2-7	many	TRBV4-2	NA	CASSPPDPLYEQYF	TGTGCCAGCAGCCCTCCGGACCCCCTCTACGAGCAGTACTTC
TRBJ1-5	few	TRBV12-3/TRBV12-4	NA	CASSLERDQPQHF	TGTGCCAGCAGTTTGGAGAGAGATCAGCCCCAGCATTTT
TRBJ1-1	NA	TRBV9	NA	CASSVAGGEKSFTPEAFF	TGTGCCAGCAGCGTAGCTGGCGGGGAAAAGAGTTTTACCCCTGAAGCTTTCTTT
TRBJ2-2	few	TRBV29-1	TRBD2	CSVGGETYDGGGTGELFF	TGCAGCGTTGGGGGAGAGACCTACGACGGGGGGGGCACCGGGGAGCTGTTTTTT
TRBJ2-3	few	TRBV28	TRBD1	CASSFRQGGTDTQYF	TGTGCCAGCAGTTTTCGACAGGGGGGGACAGATACGCAGTATTTT
TRBJ1-1	many	TRBV20-1	NA	CSARVGRTEAFF	TGCAGTGCTAGAGTAGGGAGAACTGAAGCTTTCTTT
TRBJ1-5	NA	TRBV6-5	NA	CASSYTQYSNQPQHF	TGTGCCAGCAGTTACACGCAATATAGCAATCAGCCCCAGCATTTT
TRBJ2-2	NA	TRBV12-3/TRBV12-4	NA	CASKSRGLHTGELFF	TGTGCCAGTAAGAGCCGGGGGCTCCACACCGGGGAGCTGTTTTTT
TRBJ1-1	NA	TRBV3-1	NA	CASSQGARVVAEAFF	TGTGCCAGCAGCCAAGGGGCCAGGGTAGTCGCTGAAGCTTTCTTT